This T cell receptor beta chain stems from a study of human T cells and chemical hapten exposure. The time point was: patch test 1, 2 weeks after DPC sensitization. This sample's treatment: therapeutic diphenylcyclopropenone sensitization with weekly scalp DPC. General study points: Clustering by CDR3 similarity yielded significantly more large clusters from expanded TCRs than controls.

Individual cDNA molecules received unique molecular identifiers in the library. TCRdb re-analysed the RACE reads in MiXCR, keeping a single row per CDR3 protein. The repertoire has some 190,000 distinct CDR3 sequences, 20% to 25% of them found once; the top ten carry 6.7%. V was cut by 5 bases and J by 2 bases, with 9 bases left in between. The CDR3 is 13 amino acids. CDR1 MNHNY and CDR2 SVGAGI come from the germline V gene (reference sequence). This clonotype was counted a few times. The antigen is undetermined. Here the sequenced sample was whole blood, taken in connection with sensitization to the hapten diphenylcyclopropenone (DPC). This sequence originates from a woman in her fifties or sixties with alopecia areata. Some clones in this sample may be carry-over from other donors' samples. The rearrangement joins TRBV6-6 to TRBJ2-5; D is ambiguous. The CDR3 sequence is CASSRSAQETQYF. In DNA form, the CDR3 reads TGTGCCAGCAGTAGGTCCGCTCAAGAGACCCAGTACTTC.